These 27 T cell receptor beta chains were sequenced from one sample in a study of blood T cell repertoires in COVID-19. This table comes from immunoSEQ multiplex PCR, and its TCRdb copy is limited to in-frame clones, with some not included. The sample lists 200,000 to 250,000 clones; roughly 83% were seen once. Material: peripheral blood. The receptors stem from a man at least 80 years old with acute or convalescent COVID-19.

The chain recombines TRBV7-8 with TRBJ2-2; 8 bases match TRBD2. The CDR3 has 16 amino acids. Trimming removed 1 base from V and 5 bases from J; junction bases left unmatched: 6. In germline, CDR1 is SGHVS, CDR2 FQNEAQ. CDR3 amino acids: CASSLDYGRGTGELFF. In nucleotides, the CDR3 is TGTGCCAGCAGCTTAGATTACGGGAGGGGGACCGGGGAGCTGTTTTTT.

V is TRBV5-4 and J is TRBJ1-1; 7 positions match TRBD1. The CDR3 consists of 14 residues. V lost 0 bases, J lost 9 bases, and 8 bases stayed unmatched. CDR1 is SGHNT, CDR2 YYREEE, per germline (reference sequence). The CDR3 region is CASSLAFRDSQAFF. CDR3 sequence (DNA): TGTGCCAGCAGCTTGGCCTTCAGGGACAGCCAAGCTTTCTTT.

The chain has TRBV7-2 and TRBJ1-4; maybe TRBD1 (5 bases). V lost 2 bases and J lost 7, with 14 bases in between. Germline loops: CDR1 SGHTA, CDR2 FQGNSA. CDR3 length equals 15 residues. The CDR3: CASSLRAGGGEKLFF. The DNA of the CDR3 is TGTGCCAGCAGCTTAAGGGCGGGGGGTGGTGAAAAACTGTTTTTT.

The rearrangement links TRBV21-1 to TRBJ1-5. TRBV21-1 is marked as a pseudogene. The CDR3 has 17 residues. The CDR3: CASSKVVSRRKGQPQHF. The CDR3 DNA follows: TGTGCCAGCAGCAAAGTTGTCAGCAGGAGGAAAGGACAGCCCCAGCATTTT.

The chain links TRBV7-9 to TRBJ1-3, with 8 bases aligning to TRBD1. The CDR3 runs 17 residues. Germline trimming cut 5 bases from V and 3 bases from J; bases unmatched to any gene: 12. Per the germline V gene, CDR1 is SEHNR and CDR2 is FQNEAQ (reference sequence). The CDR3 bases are TGTGCCAGCAGCCCGGCCCGACAGGGGATGATTGGAAACACCATATATTTT. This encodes CASSPARQGMIGNTIYF. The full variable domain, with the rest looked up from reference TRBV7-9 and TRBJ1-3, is DTGVSQNPRHKITKRGQNVTFRCDPISEHNRLYWYRQTLGQGPEFLTYFQNEAQLEKSRLLSDRFSAERPKGSFSTLEIQRTEQGDSAMYLCASSPARQGMIGNTIYFGEGSWLTVV.

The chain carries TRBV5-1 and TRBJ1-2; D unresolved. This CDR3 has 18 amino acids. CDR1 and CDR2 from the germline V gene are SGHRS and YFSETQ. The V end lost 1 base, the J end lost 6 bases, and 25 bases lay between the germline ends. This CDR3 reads CASSLLGPLFGELNGYTF. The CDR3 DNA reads TGCGCCAGCAGCTTGTTAGGTCCTCTCTTCGGGGAACTTAATGGCTACACCTTC.

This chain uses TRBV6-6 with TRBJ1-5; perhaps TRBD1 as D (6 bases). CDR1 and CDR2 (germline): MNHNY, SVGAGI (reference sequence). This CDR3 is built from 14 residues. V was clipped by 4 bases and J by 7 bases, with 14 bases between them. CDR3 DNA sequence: TGTGCCAGCAGTTTCCGGGACATTAGACAGCCCCAGCATTTT. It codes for CASSFRDIRQPQHF.

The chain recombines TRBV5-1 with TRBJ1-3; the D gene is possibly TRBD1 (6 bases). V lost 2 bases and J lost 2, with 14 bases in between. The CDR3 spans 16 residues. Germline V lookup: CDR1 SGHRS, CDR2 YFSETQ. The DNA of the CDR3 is TGCGCCAGCAGCTTCGGGACATACCCCCCTGGAAACACCATATATTTT. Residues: CASSFGTYPPGNTIYF.

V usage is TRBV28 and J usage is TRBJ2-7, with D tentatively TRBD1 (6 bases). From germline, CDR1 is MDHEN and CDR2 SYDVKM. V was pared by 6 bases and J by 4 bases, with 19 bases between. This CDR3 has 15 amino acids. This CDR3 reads CASRGYQGIRYEQYF. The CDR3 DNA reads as TGTGCCAGCAGGGGCTATCAGGGGATCCGATACGAGCAGTACTTC.

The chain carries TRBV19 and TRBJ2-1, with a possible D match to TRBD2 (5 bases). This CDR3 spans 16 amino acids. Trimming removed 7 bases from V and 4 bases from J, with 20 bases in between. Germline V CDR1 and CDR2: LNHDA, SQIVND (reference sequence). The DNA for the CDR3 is TGTGCCAGTACCGAGGTAATGGCTAGCAGTTACAATGAGCAGTTCTTC. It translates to CASTEVMASSYNEQFF.

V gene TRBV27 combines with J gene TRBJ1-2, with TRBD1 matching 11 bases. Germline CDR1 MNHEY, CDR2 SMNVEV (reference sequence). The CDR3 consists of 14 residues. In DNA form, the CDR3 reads TGTGCGAAGGGGACAGGGGGTTCTAACTATGGCTACACCTTC. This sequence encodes CAKGTGGSNYGYTF.

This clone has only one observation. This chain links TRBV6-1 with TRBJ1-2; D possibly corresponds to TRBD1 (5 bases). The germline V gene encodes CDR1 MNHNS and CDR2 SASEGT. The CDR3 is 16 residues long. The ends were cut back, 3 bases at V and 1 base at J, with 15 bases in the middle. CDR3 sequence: CASSEAGPRGNYGYTF. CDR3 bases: TGTGCCAGCAGTGAGGCAGGGCCTAGGGGTAACTATGGCTACACCTTC.

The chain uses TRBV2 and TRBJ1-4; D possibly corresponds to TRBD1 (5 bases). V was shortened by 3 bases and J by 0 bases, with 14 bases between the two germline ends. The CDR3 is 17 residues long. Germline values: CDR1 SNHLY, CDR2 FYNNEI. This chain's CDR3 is CASSDGLGRATNEKLFF. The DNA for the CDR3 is TGTGCCAGCAGTGACGGGTTGGGGCGTGCAACTAATGAAAAACTGTTTTTT.

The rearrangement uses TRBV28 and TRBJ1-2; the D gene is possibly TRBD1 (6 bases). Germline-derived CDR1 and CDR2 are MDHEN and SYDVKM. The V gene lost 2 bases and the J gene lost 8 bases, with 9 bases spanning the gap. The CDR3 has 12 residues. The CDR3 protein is CASSLGGWGYTF. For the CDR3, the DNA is TGTGCCAGCAGTTTAGGGGGCTGGGGCTACACCTTC.

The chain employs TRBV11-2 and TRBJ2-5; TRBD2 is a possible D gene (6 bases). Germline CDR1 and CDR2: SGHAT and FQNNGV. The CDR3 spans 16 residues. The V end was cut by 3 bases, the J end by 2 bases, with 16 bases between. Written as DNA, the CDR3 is TGTGCCAGCAGCTTGACGGGACTCGGAATACAAGAGACCCAGTACTTC. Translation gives CASSLTGLGIQETQYF.

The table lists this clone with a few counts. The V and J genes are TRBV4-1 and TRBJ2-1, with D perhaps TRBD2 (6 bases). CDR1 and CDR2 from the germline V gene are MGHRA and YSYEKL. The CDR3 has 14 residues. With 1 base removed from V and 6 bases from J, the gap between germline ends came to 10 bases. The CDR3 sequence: CASSQALLANEQFF. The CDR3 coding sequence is TGCGCCAGCAGCCAAGCCTTACTAGCCAATGAGCAGTTCTTC.

This CDR3 is CASSSYWGTGYSPLHF. CDR3 nucleotide sequence: TGTGCCAGCAGCTCATATTGGGGGACAGGGTATTCACCCCTCCACTTT. The V gene is TRBV7-9, the J gene TRBJ1-6, with 9 bases that match TRBD1. V dropped 4 bases and J dropped 8; count of bases not matched to a gene: 9. This CDR3 has 16 amino acids. Per germline, CDR1 SEHNR and CDR2 FQNEAQ (reference sequence).

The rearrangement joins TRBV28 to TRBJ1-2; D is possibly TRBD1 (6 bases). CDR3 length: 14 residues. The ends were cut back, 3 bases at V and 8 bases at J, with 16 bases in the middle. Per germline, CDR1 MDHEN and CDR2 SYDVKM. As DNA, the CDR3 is TGTGCCAGCAGTTTGACAGGACCCCAGGGGGGCTACACCTTC. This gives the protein CASSLTGPQGGYTF.

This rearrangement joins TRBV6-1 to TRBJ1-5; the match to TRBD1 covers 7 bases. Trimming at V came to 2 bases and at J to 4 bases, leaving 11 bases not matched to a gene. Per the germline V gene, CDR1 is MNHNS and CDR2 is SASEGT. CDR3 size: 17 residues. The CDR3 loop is CASSELVRGLANQPQHF. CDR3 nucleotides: TGTGCCAGCAGTGAATTGGTCAGGGGGTTAGCAAATCAGCCCCAGCATTTT.

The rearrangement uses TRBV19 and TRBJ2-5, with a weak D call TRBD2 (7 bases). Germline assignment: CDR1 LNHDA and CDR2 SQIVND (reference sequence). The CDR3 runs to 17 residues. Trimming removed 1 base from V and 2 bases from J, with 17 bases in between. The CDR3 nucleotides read TGTGCCAGTAGTATAGGGGGCGGGGGCTCGGGGCAAGAGACCCAGTACTTC. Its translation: CASSIGGGGSGQETQYF. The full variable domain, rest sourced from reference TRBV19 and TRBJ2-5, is DGGITQSPKYLFRKEGQNVTLSCEQNLNHDAMYWYRQDPGQGLRLIYYSQIVNDFQKGDIAEGYSVSREKKESFPLTVTSAQKNPTAFYLCASSIGGGGSGQETQYFGPGTRLLVL.

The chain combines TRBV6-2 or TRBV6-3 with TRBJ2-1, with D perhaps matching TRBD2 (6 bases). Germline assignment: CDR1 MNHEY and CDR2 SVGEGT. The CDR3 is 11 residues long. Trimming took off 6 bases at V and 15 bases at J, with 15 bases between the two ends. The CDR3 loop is CASSHGGPPFF. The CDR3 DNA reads TGTGCCAGCAGCCACGGGGGACCTCCGTTCTTC.

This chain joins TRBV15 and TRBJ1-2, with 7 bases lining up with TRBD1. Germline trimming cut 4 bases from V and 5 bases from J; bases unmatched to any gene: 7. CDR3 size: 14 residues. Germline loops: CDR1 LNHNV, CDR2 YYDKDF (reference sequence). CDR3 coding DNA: TGTGCCACCAGCACGAGACAGGGTAATTATGGCTACACCTTC. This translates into CATSTRQGNYGYTF.

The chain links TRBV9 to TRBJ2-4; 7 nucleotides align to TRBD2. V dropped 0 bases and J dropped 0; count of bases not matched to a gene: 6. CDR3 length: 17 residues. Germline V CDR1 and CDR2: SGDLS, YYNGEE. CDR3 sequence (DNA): TGTGCCAGCAGCGTAGATGGAGCGGGATTAGCCAAAAACATTCAGTACTTC. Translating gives CASSVDGAGLAKNIQYF.

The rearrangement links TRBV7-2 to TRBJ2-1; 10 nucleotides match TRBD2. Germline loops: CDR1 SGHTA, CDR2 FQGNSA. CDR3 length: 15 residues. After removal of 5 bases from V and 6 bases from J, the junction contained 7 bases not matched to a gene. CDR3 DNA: TGTGCCAGCAGCACGAGCGGGGGGGCAACCAATGAGCAGTTCTTC. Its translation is CASSTSGGATNEQFF. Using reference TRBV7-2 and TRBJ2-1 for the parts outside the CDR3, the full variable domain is GAGVSQSPSNKVTEKGKDVELRCDPISGHTALYWYRQSLGQGLEFLIYFQGNSAPDKSGLPSDRFSAERTGGSVSTLTIQRTQQEDSAVYLCASSTSGGATNEQFFGPGTRLTVL.

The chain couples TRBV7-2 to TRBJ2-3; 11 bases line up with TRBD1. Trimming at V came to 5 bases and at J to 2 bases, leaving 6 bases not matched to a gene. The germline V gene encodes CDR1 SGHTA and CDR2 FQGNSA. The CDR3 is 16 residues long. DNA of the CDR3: TGTGCCAGCAGCGTACGGACAGGGGGCCCCACAGATACGCAGTATTTT. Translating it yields CASSVRTGGPTDTQYF. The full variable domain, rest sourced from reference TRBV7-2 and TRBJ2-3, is GAGVSQSPSNKVTEKGKDVELRCDPISGHTALYWYRQSLGQGLEFLIYFQGNSAPDKSGLPSDRFSAERTGGSVSTLTIQRTQQEDSAVYLCASSVRTGGPTDTQYFGPGTRLTVL.

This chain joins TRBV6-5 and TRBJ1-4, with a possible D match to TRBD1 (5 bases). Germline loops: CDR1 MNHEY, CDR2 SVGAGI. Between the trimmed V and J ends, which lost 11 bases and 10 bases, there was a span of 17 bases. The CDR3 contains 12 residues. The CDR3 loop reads CARQDSAGKLFF. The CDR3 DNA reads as TGTGCCCGACAAGACAGTGCTGGAAAACTGTTTTTT.

The CDR3 bases are TGTGCCAGCAGCTTGTTCGGAGACAGGGAATACAATGAGCAGTTCTTC. It is translated as CASSLFGDREYNEQFF. The chain couples TRBV11-3 to TRBJ2-1; 7 bases match TRBD1. The junction had 9 bases not matched to a gene; V was cut back by 3 bases and J by 4 bases. The CDR3 loop spans 16 amino acids. Germline V lookup: CDR1 SGHNT, CDR2 YENEEA.